The 8 T cell receptor beta chains listed next were all sequenced from one sample in a study of blood T cell repertoires in COVID-19. Libraries were prepared by immunoSEQ multiplex PCR; TCRdb keeps only in-frame clonotypes and omits some of them. The table records some 15,000 clones, 87% of them present only once. Sequencing was carried out using peripheral blood. The receptors were gathered from a human donor in a cohort sampled during active COVID-19.

This chain links TRBV29-1 with TRBJ2-7; a weak D match, TRBD2 (5 bases). The CDR3 sequence is 11 residues long. V gave up 4 bases and J gave up 5 bases, with 9 bases separating them. Germline assignment: CDR1 SQVTM and CDR2 ANQGSEA. CDR3 DNA sequence: TGCAGCGTTGGAGGGAGTCACGAGCAGTACTTC. Protein sequence: CSVGGSHEQYF.

V usage is TRBV7-6 and J usage is TRBJ2-2; possible D gene TRBD1, 6 bases. V gave up 8 bases and J gave up 0 bases, with 10 bases separating them. CDR3 length: 14 amino acids. Germline V gene sequence: CDR1 SGHVS, CDR2 FNYEAQ. CDR3 loop: CASAGTTNTGELFF. CDR3 sequence (DNA): TGTGCCAGCGCCGGGACAACGAACACCGGGGAGCTGTTTTTT.

This clone was seen once. The J gene is TRBJ2-1, the V gene TRBV7-2; 9 bases align to TRBD2. The CDR3 covers 16 residues. With V trimmed by 1 base and J by 8 bases, 9 bases remained unmatched. CDR1 and CDR2 from the germline V gene are SGHTA and FQGNSA. The CDR3 DNA sequence: TGTGCCAGCAGCTTAGAAGGGGCTAGCGGGAACCATGAGCAGTTCTTC. The encoded protein is CASSLEGASGNHEQFF. The whole variable domain, remainder taken from reference TRBV7-2 and TRBJ2-1, is GAGVSQSPSNKVTEKGKDVELRCDPISGHTALYWYRQSLGQGLEFLIYFQGNSAPDKSGLPSDRFSAERTGGSVSTLTIQRTQQEDSAVYLCASSLEGASGNHEQFFGPGTRLTVL.

The gene calls are TRBV5-4 and TRBJ1-1; D is unclear. The V gene's germline CDR1 is SGHNT and CDR2 YYREEE (reference sequence). V was trimmed by 0 bases and J by 6 bases, leaving 15 bases between them. This CDR3 spans 15 amino acids. This chain's CDR3 is CASSLAEGVGPEAFF. The CDR3 nucleotides read TGTGCCAGCAGCTTGGCGGAGGGAGTAGGCCCTGAAGCTTTCTTT.

This sequence joins TRBV7-2 and TRBJ1-6; tentatively, D is TRBD1 (6 bases). This CDR3 spans 15 amino acids. V dropped 0 bases and J dropped 4 bases, with 7 bases sitting between them. Germline V gives CDR1 SGHTA, CDR2 FQGNSA. This CDR3 reads CASSLADRYNSPLHF. The CDR3 coding sequence is TGTGCCAGCAGCTTAGCGGACAGATATAATTCACCCCTCCACTTT.

The chain is built from TRBV6-6 and TRBJ2-1; 11 bases match TRBD2. Germline V lookup: CDR1 MNHNY, CDR2 SVGAGI (reference sequence). J was trimmed by 5 bases and V by 6 bases; bases with no gene match: 9. This CDR3 is 16 amino acids long. Here the CDR3 reads CASSPTSGRFDNEQFF. In DNA, the CDR3 is TGTGCCAGCAGCCCCACTAGCGGGAGATTCGACAATGAGCAGTTCTTC.

This chain joins TRBV5-6 and TRBJ2-1, with 7 nucleotides matching TRBD2. This CDR3 region has 16 residues. Germline CDR1 is SGHDT and CDR2 is YYEEEE. V was pared by 5 bases and J by 4 bases, with 12 bases of the junction left unmatched. The DNA of the CDR3 is TGTGCCAGCAGGGATGAAGGGGAGGGCCTTTACAATGAGCAGTTCTTC. It translates to CASRDEGEGLYNEQFF.

The chain is built from TRBV30 and TRBJ1-1, with a possible D match to TRBD1 (5 bases). The CDR3 runs to 13 residues. Trimming took 5 bases from V and 5 from J, leaving 15 bases between them. Germline V gene lookup returns CDR1 GTSNPN and CDR2 SVGIG (reference sequence). The CDR3 nucleotides are TGTGCCTGGGGGAGAGGGGCGGGGACTGAAGCTTTCTTT. Translated, it gives CAWGRGAGTEAFF.